This T cell receptor beta chain was recovered during a study of T cell changes during pregnancy in multiple sclerosis. Method: immunoSEQ multiplex PCR; TCRdb's copy keeps in-frame clones and lacks some. The sample shows about 74,000 clones, more than 85% of them seen only once. Germline assignment: CDR1 SGHNT and CDR2 YYREEE (reference sequence). The CDR3 contains 14 residues. V was pared by 2 bases and J by 0 bases, with 9 bases between. The rearrangement joins TRBV5-4 to TRBJ2-7, with D maybe TRBD1 (6 bases). The TCR originated in a female donor with multiple sclerosis, enrolled in a pregnancy study. This sample comprised peripheral blood, obtained before pregnancy. The CDR3 DNA sequence: TGTGCCAGCAGCTTCCGGGACAACTCCTACGAGCAGTACTTC. This sequence encodes CASSFRDNSYEQYF.